This TCR beta chain was recovered during a study of regulatory T cells in long-lasting Graves disease (dated by TCRdb to the early 2020s). Study-level background: Newly diagnosed Graves' disease patients had taken antithyroid drugs for less than 3 months. This study used TCR sequencing and RNA sequencing of peripheral blood to compare persistent Graves' disease patients against newly diagnosed Graves' disease patients. The study was registered as a clinical trial and conducted in China. A total of around 35 samples underwent TCR sequencing, from some 13 patients with persistent Graves' disease and about 20 patients with newly diagnosed Graves' disease. Findings and caveats that apply to the study as a whole: The small sample size was acknowledged by the authors as a limitation that may reduce accuracy. Peripheral blood alone was examined, since thyroid tissue, which constituted the primary lesion, could not be accessed. Patients with persistent disease shared more public clonotypes (approximately 2,500) than newly diagnosed patients did (more than 900). Sequencing and analysis were limited to the TCR beta chain. Persistent Graves' disease patients showed lower TCR Shannon entropy and fewer highly expanded clones than newly diagnosed patients, suggesting clonal expansion. TRBV28, TRBJ1-2 and TRBJ2-5 were preferentially used in persistent disease, while TRBV20-1 and TRBJ2-1 were favored in newly diagnosed disease.

This specimen's time point label, per the study, means: newly diagnosed GD, antithyroid drugs for less than 3 months. RNA was extracted from PBMCs in TRIzol for both TCR sequencing and RNA sequencing. The diagnosis of Graves' disease followed American Thyroid Association guidelines. Patients for the study were recruited at an endocrinology department in Xi'an, China. Each patient gave 9 to 10 milliliters of peripheral blood, collected in an EDTA anticoagulant tube. Ficoll Paque Plus density gradient separation was used to isolate PBMCs, and no further T cell sorting was done. An Agilent 2100 Bioanalyzer and agarose gel were used to assess RNA quality, and a NanoDrop 2000 was used to measure RNA concentration. Ten or more counts support this clonotype. No cognate antigen has been identified for it. No qualities accompany the bases; no much larger clone lies one base away. V is reduced by 3 bases and J by 2 bases, leaving a spacing of 11 bases between them. CDR1 is given as MDHEN and CDR2 as SYDVKM, both from the germline V gene. Spanning cysteine to phenylalanine, the CDR3 consists of 14 amino acids. This entry keeps only the CDR3 DNA: 42 bases, framed from base 1.

The method was multiplex PCR. TCRdb lists the instrument as Illumina HiSeq 4000. CDR3 regions were amplified by Arm-PCR with iRepertoire HTBI primers to construct TCR beta libraries. Before sequencing, the PCR products went through gel purification. From the authors' description of their analysis: A total of roughly 67 TRBV and 14 TRBJ segments were identified across samples and were used for gene usage analysis of CDR3 amino acid clonotypes. Filtered high-quality paired reads were merged into contigs using COPE and FqMerger. BLAST was used to align contigs to IMGT TRBV, TRBD and TRBJ reference genes, and CDR3 was defined according to IMGT. Any clonotype with a frequency above 0.1% was classified as a highly expanded clone. Shannon entropy served as the measure of repertoire diversity, while the Gini coefficient captured V-J evenness. A clonotype was considered public if more than one individual shared it. The public reads were quality trimmed at Q25 with fastp and then assembled into clones with MiXCR by TCRdb, keeping productive beta chains. Rows are unified per CDR3 protein, each entry keeping the most common DNA and genes. These V and J calls originate from TCRdb's pipeline instead of the authors' own analysis. The sample table lists approximately 470,000 distinct CDR3 sequences, about a sixth of them with a count of one. The top ten clones comprise 9% to 15% of the sample.

These data also featured in a second study, about T cells in Graves' hyperthyroidism and ophthalmopathy. As described in the second report: A patient counted as having stable Graves' hyperthyroidism if no progression to ophthalmopathy occurred over 18 months of follow-up. Hyperthyroidism patients were newly diagnosed, with disease duration under 2 months, and aged 18 to 65 years. Exclusion was applied to patients with uncontrolled infections, other autoimmune diseases, pregnancy or lactation. Diagnoses were established on the basis of clinical symptoms, serum thyroxine and TRAb, thyroid ultrasound, and orbital computed tomography. A first-round RT-PCR of the TCR CDR3 used the HTBI primer set with the Qiagen OneStep RT-PCR kit. Most expanded thyroid clonotypes (frequency above 0.001) were also found in blood, which suggests that blood repertoires may mirror thyroid immune responses. Ophthalmopathy was separated from stable hyperthyroidism by a 13 V-J signature model, with 87.88% sensitivity and roughly 84% specificity obtained in cross-validation and 80%/75% obtained in testing. During validation, the model predicted progression to ophthalmopathy a median of approximately 7 months ahead of onset, with almost 71% sensitivity and about 72% specificity. TCR V-J signatures able to tell the groups apart were searched for in a discovery cohort of around 95 patients, of whom more than 40 had Graves' ophthalmopathy and 55 to 65 had stable Graves' hyperthyroidism. An independent validation cohort of about 20 hyperthyroidism patients and about 16 patients who later progressed to ophthalmopathy tested prospective prediction of ophthalmopathy. The roughly 90 discovery patients were divided at random into training and test sets in a 7:3 ratio. The study also compared thyroid tissue and blood T-cell repertoires from roughly six Graves' hyperthyroidism patients. After sampling, hyperthyroidism patients received methimazole starting at 30 mg daily, and ophthalmopathy patients received high-dose intravenous methylprednisolone. A second multiplex PCR round built the libraries, followed by size selection and purification. The libraries were sequenced on an Illumina HiSeq2000 using paired-end 100 bp reads. SOAPnuke was used to process the raw data, throwing out any read that contained adapters or uncalled bases, had a mean Phred below 15, or lacked an exact constant-primer or identifier match. High-quality paired reads were merged using COPE v1.2.5, and each unique nucleotide sequence was defined as a clonotype. MiTCR v1.1 was used to align the clonotypes against IMGT TRBV, TRBD and TRBJ reference segments. The analysis was restricted to V-J combinations with a frequency above 0.0001, which together covered 99.2% of the repertoires. A TCS score was defined as the ratio between F50 (clonal expansion) and ExV (chaos), using BLOSUM62-based TCRdist between CDR3 peptides within each V-J. Welch's t-statistics and random forest reduced 450 to 600 V-J features to 10 to 15, which were used in a naive Bayes classifier (R e1071). No statistical method was used to fix the sample size in advance, and group allocation was not hidden from the investigators. The paper reports TCR Vbeta CDR3 sequencing of 140 or so peripheral blood samples: 43 ophthalmopathy, fewer than 80 hyperthyroidism and some 17 progressor patients.

This chain is built from TRBV28 and TRBJ2-7; matching of 5 bases hints at TRBD2 as the D gene. The sequencing used peripheral blood mononuclear cells (PBMCs), collected at new diagnosis, from a patient treated with antithyroid drugs. The TCR originated in a man aged 35 to 55 with Graves disease. Donor details come from another sample of the same person, matched by shared clones. The CDR3 protein sequence reads: CASSLWTSPYEQYF. The nucleotides are TGTGCCAGCAGTTTGTGGACTTCCCCCTACGAGCAGTACTTC.